This T cell receptor (beta chain) was captured in a study of monozygotic twins with inflammatory bowel disease. The study, taken as a whole, reports: IBD patients displayed reduced TCRbeta diversity (inverse Simpson) when set against healthy co-twins.

About this clonotype: Antigen specificity is unknown.

Investigators extracted total RNA from whole blood and did not sort T cells. The CDR3 is 13 residues long. The germline CDR1 and CDR2 sequences are SGHDT and YYEEEE. TCRdb re-called the 5' RACE reads, yielding one record per CDR3 amino acid sequence without DNA. Here the sample table reports about 330,000 distinct CDR3 sequences. The TCR was taken from a human donor with ulcerative colitis or Crohn's disease, or a healthy co-twin of an affected twin (not recorded which). The rearrangement links TRBV5-6 to TRBJ2-7; TCRdb names TRBD2, which stays unverified in the absence of DNA. Material for sequencing was blood. CDR3 sequence: CASSFSRAYEQYF.